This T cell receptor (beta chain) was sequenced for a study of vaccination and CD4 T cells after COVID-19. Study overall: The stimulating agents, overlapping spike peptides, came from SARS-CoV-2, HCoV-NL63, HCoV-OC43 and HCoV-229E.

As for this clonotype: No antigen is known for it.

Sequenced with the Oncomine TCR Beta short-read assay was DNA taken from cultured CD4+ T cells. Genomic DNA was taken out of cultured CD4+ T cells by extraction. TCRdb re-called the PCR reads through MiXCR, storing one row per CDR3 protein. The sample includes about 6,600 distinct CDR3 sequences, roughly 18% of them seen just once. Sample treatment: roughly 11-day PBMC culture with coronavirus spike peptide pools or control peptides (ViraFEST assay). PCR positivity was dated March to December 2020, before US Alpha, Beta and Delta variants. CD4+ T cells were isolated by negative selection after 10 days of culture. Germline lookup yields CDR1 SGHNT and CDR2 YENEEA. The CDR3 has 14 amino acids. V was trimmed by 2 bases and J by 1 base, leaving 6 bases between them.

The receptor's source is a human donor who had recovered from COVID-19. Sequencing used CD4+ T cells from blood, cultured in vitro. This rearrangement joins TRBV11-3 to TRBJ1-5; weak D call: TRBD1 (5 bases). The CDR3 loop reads CASSLSGSNQPQHF. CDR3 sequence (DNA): TGTGCCAGCAGCTTATCAGGGAGCAATCAGCCCCAGCATTTT.